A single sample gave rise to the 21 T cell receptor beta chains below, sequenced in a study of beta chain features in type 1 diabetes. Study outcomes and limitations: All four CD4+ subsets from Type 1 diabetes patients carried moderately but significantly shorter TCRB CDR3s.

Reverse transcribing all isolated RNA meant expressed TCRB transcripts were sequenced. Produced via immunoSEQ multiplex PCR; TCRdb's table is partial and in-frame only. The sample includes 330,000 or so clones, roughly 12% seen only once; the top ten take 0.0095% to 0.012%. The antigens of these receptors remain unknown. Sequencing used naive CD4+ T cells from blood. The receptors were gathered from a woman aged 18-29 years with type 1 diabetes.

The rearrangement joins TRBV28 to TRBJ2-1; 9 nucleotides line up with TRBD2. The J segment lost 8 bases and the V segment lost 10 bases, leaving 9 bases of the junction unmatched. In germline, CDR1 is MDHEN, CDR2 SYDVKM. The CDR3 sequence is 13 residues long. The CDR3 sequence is CATLGGREYEQFF. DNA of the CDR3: TGTGCCACCCTAGGCGGGAGGGAATATGAGCAGTTCTTC.

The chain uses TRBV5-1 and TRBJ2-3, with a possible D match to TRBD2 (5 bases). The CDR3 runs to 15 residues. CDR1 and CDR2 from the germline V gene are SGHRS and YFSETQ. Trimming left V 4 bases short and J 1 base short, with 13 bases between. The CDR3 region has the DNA TGCGCCAGCAGCATAAGCGGAGCCCGCACAGATACGCAGTATTTT. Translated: CASSISGARTDTQYF. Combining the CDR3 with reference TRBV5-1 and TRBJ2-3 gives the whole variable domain KAGVTQTPRYLIKTRGQQVTLSCSPISGHRSVSWYQQTPGQGLQFLFEYFSETQRNKGNFPGRFSGRQFSNSRSEMNVSTLELGDSALYLCASSISGARTDTQYFGPGTRLTVL.

The CDR3 DNA reads TGCAGCGTCGGGACAGGAGTTAATGAAAAACTGTTTTTT. Protein: CSVGTGVNEKLFF. This sequence joins TRBV29-1 and TRBJ1-4; 8 bases agree with TRBD1. Germline trimming cut 6 bases from V and 4 bases from J; bases unmatched to any gene: 4. The CDR3 is made up of 13 amino acids. CDR1 and CDR2 from the germline V gene are SQVTM and ANQGSEA.

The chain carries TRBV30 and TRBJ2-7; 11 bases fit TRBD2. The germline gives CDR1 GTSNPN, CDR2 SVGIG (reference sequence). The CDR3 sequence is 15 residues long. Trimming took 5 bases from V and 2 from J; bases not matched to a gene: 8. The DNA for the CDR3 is TGTGCCTGGGGCCCTCCTAGCGGGAGGACCTACGAGCAGTACTTC. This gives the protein CAWGPPSGRTYEQYF.

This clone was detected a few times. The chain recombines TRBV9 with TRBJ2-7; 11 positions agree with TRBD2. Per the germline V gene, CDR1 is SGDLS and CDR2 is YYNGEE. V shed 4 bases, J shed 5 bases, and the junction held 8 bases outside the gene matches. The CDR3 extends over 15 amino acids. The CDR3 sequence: CASSPTSGDFDEQYF. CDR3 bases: TGTGCCAGCAGCCCGACTAGCGGGGATTTCGACGAGCAGTACTTC.

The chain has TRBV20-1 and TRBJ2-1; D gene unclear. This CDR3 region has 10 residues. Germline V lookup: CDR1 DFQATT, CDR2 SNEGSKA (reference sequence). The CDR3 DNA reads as TGCAGCCTTAATAGCAATGAGCAGTTCTTC. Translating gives CSLNSNEQFF.

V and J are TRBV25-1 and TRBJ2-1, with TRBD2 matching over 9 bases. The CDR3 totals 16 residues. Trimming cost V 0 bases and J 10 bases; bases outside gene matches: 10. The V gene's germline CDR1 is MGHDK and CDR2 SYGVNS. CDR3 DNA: TGTGCCAGCAGTGAATATCGGAGGCGGGGGGGCCTCGAGCAGTTCTTC. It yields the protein CASSEYRRRGGLEQFF.

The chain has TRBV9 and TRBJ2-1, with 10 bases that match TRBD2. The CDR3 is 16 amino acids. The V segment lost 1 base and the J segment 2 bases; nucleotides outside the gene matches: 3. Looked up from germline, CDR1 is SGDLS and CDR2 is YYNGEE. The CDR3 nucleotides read TGTGCCAGCAGCGTACTGACTAGCGGGCCCTACAATGAGCAGTTCTTC. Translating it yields CASSVLTSGPYNEQFF.

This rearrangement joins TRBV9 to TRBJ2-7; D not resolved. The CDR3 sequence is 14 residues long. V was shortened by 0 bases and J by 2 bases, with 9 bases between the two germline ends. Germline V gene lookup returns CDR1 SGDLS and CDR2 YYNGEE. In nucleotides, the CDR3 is TGTGCCAGCAGCGTAGACGGTGCGACCTACGAGCAGTACTTC. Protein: CASSVDGATYEQYF.

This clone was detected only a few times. CDR3 region: CASSQGQLFQETQYF. DNA of the CDR3: TGCGCCAGCAGCCAAGGGCAGTTATTCCAAGAGACCCAGTACTTC. This rearrangement joins TRBV4-3 to TRBJ2-5; D unresolved. V lost 1 base and J 1 base, leaving 10 bases between the germline ends. Germline lookup yields CDR1 LGHNA and CDR2 YSLEER. CDR3 size: 15 residues.

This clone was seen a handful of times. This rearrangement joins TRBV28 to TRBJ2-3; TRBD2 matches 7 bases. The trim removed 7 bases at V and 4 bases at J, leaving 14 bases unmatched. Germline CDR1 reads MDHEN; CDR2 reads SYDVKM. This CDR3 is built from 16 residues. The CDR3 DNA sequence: TGTGCCAGCACTCCCTCAGCGGGAACCGCACCAGATACGCAGTATTTT. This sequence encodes CASTPSAGTAPDTQYF.

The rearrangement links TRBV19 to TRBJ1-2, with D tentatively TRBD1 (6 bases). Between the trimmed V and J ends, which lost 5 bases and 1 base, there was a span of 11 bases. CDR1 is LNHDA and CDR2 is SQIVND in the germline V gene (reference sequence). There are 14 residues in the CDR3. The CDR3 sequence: CASSPRTVNYGYTF. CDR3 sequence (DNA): TGTGCCAGTAGTCCCCGGACAGTTAACTATGGCTACACCTTC.

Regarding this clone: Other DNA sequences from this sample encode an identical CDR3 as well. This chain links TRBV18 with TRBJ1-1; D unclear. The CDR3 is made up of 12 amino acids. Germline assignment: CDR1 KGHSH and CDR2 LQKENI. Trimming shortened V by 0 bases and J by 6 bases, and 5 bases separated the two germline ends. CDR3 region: CASSPPGAEAFF. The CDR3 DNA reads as TGTGCCAGCTCACCACCGGGAGCTGAAGCTTTCTTT.

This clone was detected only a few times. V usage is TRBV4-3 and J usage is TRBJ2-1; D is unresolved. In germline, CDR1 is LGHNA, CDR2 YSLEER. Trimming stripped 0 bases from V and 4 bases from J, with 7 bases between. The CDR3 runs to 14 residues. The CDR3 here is CASSQDPRYNEQFF. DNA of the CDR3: TGCGCCAGCAGCCAAGATCCCCGTTACAATGAGCAGTTCTTC.

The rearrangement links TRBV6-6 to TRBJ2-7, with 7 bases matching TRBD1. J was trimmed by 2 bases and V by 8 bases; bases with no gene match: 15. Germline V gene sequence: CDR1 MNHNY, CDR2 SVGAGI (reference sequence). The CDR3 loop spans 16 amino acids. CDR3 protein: CASVYSRGQATYEQYF. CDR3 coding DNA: TGTGCCAGCGTATACAGCCGCGGACAGGCCACCTACGAGCAGTACTTC.

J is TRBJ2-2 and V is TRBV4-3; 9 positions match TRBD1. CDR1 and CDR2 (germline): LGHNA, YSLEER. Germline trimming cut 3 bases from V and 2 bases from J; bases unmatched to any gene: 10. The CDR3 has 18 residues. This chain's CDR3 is CASSQTTSGQGNTGELFF. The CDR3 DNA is TGCGCCAGCAGCCAGACTACATCGGGACAGGGTAACACCGGGGAGCTGTTTTTT.

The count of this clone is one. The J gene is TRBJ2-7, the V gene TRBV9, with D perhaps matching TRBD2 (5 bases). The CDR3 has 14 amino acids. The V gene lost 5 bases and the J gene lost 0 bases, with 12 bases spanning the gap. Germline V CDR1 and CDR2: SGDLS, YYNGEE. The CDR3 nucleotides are TGTGCCAGCAGTAAAGTGGGGAGCTCCTACGAGCAGTACTTC. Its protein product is CASSKVGSSYEQYF.

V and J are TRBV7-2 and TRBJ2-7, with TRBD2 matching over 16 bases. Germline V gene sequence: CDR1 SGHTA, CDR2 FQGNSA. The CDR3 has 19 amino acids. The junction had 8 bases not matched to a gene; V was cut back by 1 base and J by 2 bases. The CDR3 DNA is TGTGCCAGCAGCTTAGGCGGGACTAGCGGGAGGGCCCTTACCTACGAGCAGTACTTC. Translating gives CASSLGGTSGRALTYEQYF.

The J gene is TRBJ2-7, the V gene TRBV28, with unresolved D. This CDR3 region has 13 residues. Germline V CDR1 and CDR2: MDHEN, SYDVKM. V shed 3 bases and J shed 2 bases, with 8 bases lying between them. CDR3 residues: CASSFTVPYEQYF. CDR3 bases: TGTGCCAGCAGTTTTACAGTTCCCTACGAGCAGTACTTC.

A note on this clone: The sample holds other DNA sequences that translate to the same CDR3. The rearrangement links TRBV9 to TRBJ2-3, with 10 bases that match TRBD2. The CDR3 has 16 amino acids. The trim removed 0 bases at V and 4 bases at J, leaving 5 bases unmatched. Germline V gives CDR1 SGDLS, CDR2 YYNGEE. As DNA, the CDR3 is TGTGCCAGCAGCGTAGGGTCTAGCGGGAGTTCAGATACGCAGTATTTT. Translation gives CASSVGSSGSSDTQYF.

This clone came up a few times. For the CDR3, the DNA is TGTGCCAGCAGCTTACAGGACAGGGTCAATGAGCAGTTCTTC. It translates to CASSLQDRVNEQFF. The chain uses TRBV7-2 and TRBJ2-1; 8 bases align to TRBD1. J lost 6 bases, V lost 2 bases, and 3 bases had no gene match. CDR1 is SGHTA and CDR2 is FQGNSA in the germline V gene. This CDR3 has 14 amino acids.